These T cell receptor beta chains were read from a single sample in a study of cytomegalovirus exposure and HLA in healthy donors. Here immunoSEQ multiplex PCR was the method, and the copy in TCRdb shows in-frame clones only, minus some. The table lists around 140,000 clones. Source material: PBMCs. These receptors were obtained from a woman aged 40 to 55 in good health and CMV-seronegative. Each CDR3 is given with its conserved first and last residue. The D gene is left open where the match is weak.

V	D	J	CDR3	DNA
TRBV9	TRBD2	TRBJ2-2	CASSSHLASGGRAGELFF	TGTGCCAGCAGCTCCCATCTTGCTAGCGGGGGGAGAGCCGGGGAGCTGTTTTTT
TRBV27	TRBD1	TRBJ1-6	CASSRTGENNSPLHF	TGTGCCAGCAGTCGGACAGGGGAAAATAATTCACCCCTCCACTTT
TRBV7-2	NA	TRBJ2-1	CASSLATGISNNEQFF	TGTGCCAGCAGCTTAGCCACAGGTATCAGCAACAATGAGCAGTTCTTC
TRBV6-5	NA	TRBJ1-3	CASSYSNNRGGNTIYF	TGTGCCAGCAGTTACTCGAATAACCGAGGAGGAAACACCATATATTTT
TRBV12-1	NA	TRBJ2-4	CASSWGGGTSAKNIQYF	NA
TRBV27	NA	TRBJ1-2	CASHGRGAYGYTF	TGTGCCAGCCATGGGCGGGGGGCCTATGGCTACACCTTC
TRBV19	TRBD1	TRBJ2-5	CASSLRGQGMETQYF	TGTGCCAGTAGTCTCCGGGGACAGGGGATGGAGACCCAGTACTTC
TRBV7-2	TRBD1	TRBJ1-5	CASSPGGRGRFQPQHF	TGTGCCAGCAGCCCAGGGGGTCGGGGACGATTTCAGCCCCAGCATTTT
TRBV20-1	NA	TRBJ1-2	CSAGEIGYTF	TGCAGTGCCGGGGAAATAGGGTACACCTTC
TRBV5-4	TRBD1	TRBJ1-2	CASSYRTGGIYGYTF	TGTGCCAGCAGCTACCGGACAGGGGGAATTTATGGCTACACCTTC
TRBV5-1	TRBD2	TRBJ2-1	CASSPLAGGRNEQFF	TGCGCCAGCAGCCCACTAGCGGGGGGGCGGAATGAGCAGTTCTTC
TRBV19	NA	TRBJ1-4	CASSKGQGANEKLFF	TGTGCCAGTAGTAAGGGCCAAGGGGCTAATGAAAAACTGTTTTTT
TRBV18	TRBD1	TRBJ1-2	CASSPQGQGHGYTF	TGTGCCAGCTCACCCCAGGGACAGGGACATGGCTACACCTTC
TRBV5-1	TRBD2	TRBJ2-1	CASSPSPSGGAGEQFF	TGCGCCAGCAGCCCAAGTCCTAGCGGGGGGGCTGGTGAGCAGTTCTTC
TRBV7-3	TRBD1	TRBJ2-2	CASSLTPRGQTGELFF	TGTGCCAGCAGCTTAACCCCCAGGGGGCAGACCGGGGAGCTGTTTTTT
TRBV5-4	NA	TRBJ2-2	CASSLMVGFTGELFF	TGTGCCAGCAGCTTGATGGTGGGCTTTACCGGGGAGCTGTTTTTT
TRBV5-1	NA	TRBJ2-3	CASSFGRKSTDTQYF	TGCGCCAGCAGCTTCGGCAGGAAAAGCACAGATACGCAGTATTTT
TRBV19	NA	TRBJ1-1	CASSPGHKNTEAFF	TGTGCCAGTAGTCCGGGACACAAGAACACTGAAGCTTTCTTT
TRBV5-6	TRBD1	TRBJ1-6	CASSLRAGGVGYPLHF	TGTGCCAGCAGCTTGAGGGCAGGGGGAGTGGGGTATCCCCTCCACTTT
TRBV7-2	NA	TRBJ1-2	CASSDRDSFGGYTF	TGTGCCAGCAGTGACCGGGACTCCTTTGGTGGCTACACCTTC
TRBV6-6	TRBD1	TRBJ2-5	CASSGPGQPQETQYF	TGTGCCAGCAGTGGACCGGGACAGCCACAAGAGACCCAGTACTTC
TRBV28	NA	TRBJ1-5	CASSLGLSGDQPQHF	TGTGCCAGCAGTTTGGGCTTGTCAGGGGATCAGCCCCAGCATTTT
TRBV28	NA	TRBJ1-4	CASSYRQVTHEKLFF	TGTGCCAGCAGCTACCGACAGGTTACCCATGAAAAACTGTTTTTT
TRBV18	TRBD1	TRBJ1-1	CASSPLGTGGNTEAFF	TGTGCCAGCTCACCACTGGGGACAGGGGGGAACACTGAAGCTTTCTTT
TRBV25-1	NA	TRBJ2-1	CASSELAAPIYNEQFF	TGTGCCAGCAGTGAATTGGCGGCCCCGATATACAATGAGCAGTTCTTC
TRBV11-2	TRBD1	TRBJ1-5	CASSKTGSQAQHF	TGTGCCAGCAGCAAGACAGGGTCACAAGCCCAGCATTTT
TRBV7-9	NA	TRBJ2-7	CASSSRGGPYEQYF	TGTGCCAGCAGCTCCCGGGGTGGGCCCTACGAGCAGTACTTC
TRBV7-2	NA	TRBJ1-5	CASSHGENQPQHF	TGTGCCAGCAGCCACGGGGAGAATCAGCCCCAGCATTTT
TRBV4-1	NA	TRBJ1-2	CASSQVVRMYQVGYGYTF	TGCGCCAGCAGCCAAGTGGTGCGAATGTACCAGGTCGGCTATGGCTACACCTTC
TRBV6-6	TRBD2	TRBJ2-2	CASSYSGAYTGELFF	TGTGCCAGCAGTTACAGCGGGGCTTACACCGGGGAGCTGTTTTTT
TRBV10-3	NA	TRBJ2-3	CAIALGLPTDTQYF	TGTGCCATCGCCCTCGGACTTCCAACAGATACGCAGTATTTT
TRBV11-1	TRBD1	TRBJ2-7	CASTQGGTGNEQYF	TGTGCCAGCACCCAGGGGGGGACAGGGAACGAGCAGTACTTC
TRBV19	NA	TRBJ1-4	CASTRRGLELFF	TGTGCCTCAACCCGGCGGGGGTTGGAACTGTTTTTT
TRBV7-3	NA	TRBJ1-1	CASSSSLRTEAFF	TGTGCCAGCAGCTCCTCCCTTCGGACTGAAGCTTTCTTT
TRBV6-4	NA	TRBJ2-3	CASSDSTSTDTQYF	TGTGCCAGCAGTGACTCGACTAGCACAGATACGCAGTATTTT
TRBV7-8	NA	TRBJ1-4	CASSLALQVRGGQPNEKLFF	TGTGCCAGCAGCTTAGCTCTACAGGTTAGGGGTGGGCAGCCTAATGAAAAACTGTTTTTT
TRBV7-2	NA	TRBJ2-2	CASSFGQGVGGELFF	TGTGCCAGCAGCTTTGGGCAGGGCGTAGGAGGGGAGCTGTTTTTT
TRBV5-1	TRBD1	TRBJ2-3	CASSPDRGGTDTQYF	TGCGCCAGCAGCCCGGACAGGGGAGGCACAGATACGCAGTATTTT
TRBV9	NA	TRBJ1-5	CASSRGTNQPQHF	TGTGCCAGCAGCAGGGGAACCAATCAGCCCCAGCATTTT
TRBV5-8	TRBD1	TRBJ2-3	CASSLGDRAADTQYF	TGTGCCAGCAGCTTGGGGGACAGGGCCGCGGATACGCAGTATTTT
TRBV2	NA	TRBJ1-5	CASSDSQGRQSNQPQHF	TGTGCCAGCAGTGATTCGCAGGGCCGGCAAAGCAATCAGCCCCAGCATTTT
TRBV7-9	TRBD1	TRBJ1-2	CASSLRTGTEYTF	TGTGCCAGCAGCTTAAGGACAGGCACGGAATACACCTTC
TRBV11-2	NA	TRBJ1-2	CASSLGAGVGYTF	TGTGCCAGCAGCCTGGGGGCAGGGGTAGGCTACACCTTC
TRBV29-1	TRBD1	TRBJ2-3	CSVEAVGQGSTDTQYF	TGCAGCGTTGAGGCCGTGGGACAGGGTAGCACAGATACGCAGTATTTT
TRBV28	NA	TRBJ1-5	CASSSPYSNQPQHF	TGTGCCAGCAGTTCCCCGTATAGCAATCAGCCCCAGCATTTT
TRBV9	NA	TRBJ1-5	CASSVDRGTQPQHF	TGTGCCAGCAGCGTAGATCGGGGAACTCAGCCCCAGCATTTT
TRBV7-2	TRBD2	TRBJ2-7	CASSSTSGGSSSYEQYF	TGTGCCAGCAGCTCGACTAGCGGGGGGTCCAGCTCCTACGAGCAGTACTTC
TRBV6-6	NA	TRBJ1-4	CASSYFSSRGGEKLFF	TGTGCCAGCAGTTACTTCTCGTCCAGGGGAGGGGAAAAACTGTTTTTT